This T cell receptor beta chain is from a study of post-analysis software for immune sequencing data. Whole-study results and caveats: Comparison with controls showed significantly lower normalized Chao1 diversity in multiple sclerosis patients. With F measure, samples from one preparation batch clustered together strongly. Higher frequency in patients than in controls was seen for roughly five TRBV segments, with TRBV5-6, TRBV5-1 and TRBV20-1 among them.

cDNA libraries of TCR beta carried unique molecular identifiers. TCRdb fed the PCR reads into MiXCR, producing one record per CDR3 protein. The sample has 750,000 to 950,000 distinct CDR3 sequences, about 53% seen once; the top ten hold roughly 4.4%. Worth noting for this clonotype: Its antigen is as yet unknown.

This CDR3 spans 13 amino acids. Looked up from germline, CDR1 is SGDLS and CDR2 is YYNGEE. The V and J genes are TRBV9 and TRBJ2-4, with D tentatively TRBD2 (5 bases). The J call may not be correct, given that the DNA end is closer to TRBJ2-7. This receptor was taken from a girl aged 5-17 years with multiple sclerosis. Sequenced input: blood. The CDR3 DNA reads as TGTGCCAGCAGCGTAAGTCCGGGGTTCGAGCAGTACTTC. Protein product: CASSVSPGFEQYF.